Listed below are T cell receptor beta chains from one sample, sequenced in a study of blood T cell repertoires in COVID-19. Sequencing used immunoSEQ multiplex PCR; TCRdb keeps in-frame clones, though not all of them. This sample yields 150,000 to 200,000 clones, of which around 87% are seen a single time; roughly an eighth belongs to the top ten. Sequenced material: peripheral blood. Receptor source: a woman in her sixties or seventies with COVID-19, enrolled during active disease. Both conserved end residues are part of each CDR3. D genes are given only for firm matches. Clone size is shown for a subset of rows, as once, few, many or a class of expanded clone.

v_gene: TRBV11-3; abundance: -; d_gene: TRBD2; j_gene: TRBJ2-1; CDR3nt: TGTGCCAGCAGCTCGACTAGCGGGTCGTACAATGAGCAGTTCTTC; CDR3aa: CASSSTSGSYNEQFF
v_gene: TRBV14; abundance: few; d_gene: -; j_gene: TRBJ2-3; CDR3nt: TGTGCCAGCAGCCAAGGAGGGTTTCTCACAGATACGCAGTATTTT; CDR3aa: CASSQGGFLTDTQYF
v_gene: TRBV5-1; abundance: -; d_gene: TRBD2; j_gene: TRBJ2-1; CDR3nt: TGCGCCAGCAGCTTGGAACTAGCGGGAGCCAATGAGCAGTTCTTC; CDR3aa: CASSLELAGANEQFF
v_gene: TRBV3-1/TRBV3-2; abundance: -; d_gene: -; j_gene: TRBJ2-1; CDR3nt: TGTGCCAGCAGTTTTTTCGGGAGCTCCTACAATGAGCAGTTCTTC; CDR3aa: CASSFFGSSYNEQFF
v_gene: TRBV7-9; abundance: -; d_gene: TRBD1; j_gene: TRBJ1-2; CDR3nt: TGTGCCAGCAGCATGGACAGGCATGGCTACACCTTC; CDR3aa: CASSMDRHGYTF
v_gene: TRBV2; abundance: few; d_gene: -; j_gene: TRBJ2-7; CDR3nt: TGTGCCAGCATGAACAGACCCTTGTTAAACTCCTACGAGCAGTACTTC; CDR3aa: CASMNRPLLNSYEQYF
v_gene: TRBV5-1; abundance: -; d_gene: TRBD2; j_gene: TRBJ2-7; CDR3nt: TGCGCCAGCAGCGCGCATCTAAGGACTAGCGGGGACGACGAGCAGTACTTC; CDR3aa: CASSAHLRTSGDDEQYF
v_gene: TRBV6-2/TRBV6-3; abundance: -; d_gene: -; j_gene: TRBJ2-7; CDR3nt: TGTGCCAGCAGCCCGGACAGACTCCACGAGCAGTACTTC; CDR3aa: CASSPDRLHEQYF
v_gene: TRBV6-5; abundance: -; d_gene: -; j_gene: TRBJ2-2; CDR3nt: TGTGCCAGCAGTCGACAGACAGCAAACACCGGGGAGCTGTTTTTT; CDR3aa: CASSRQTANTGELFF
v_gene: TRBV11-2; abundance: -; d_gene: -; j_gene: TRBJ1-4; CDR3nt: TGTGCCAGCAGCTTAGGGTCCGCTAGCGAAAAACTGTTTTTT; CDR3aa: CASSLGSASEKLFF
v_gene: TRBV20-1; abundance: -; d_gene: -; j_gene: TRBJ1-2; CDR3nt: TGCAGTGCCCTGGCAGGTGAGGGCTACACCTTC; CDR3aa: CSALAGEGYTF
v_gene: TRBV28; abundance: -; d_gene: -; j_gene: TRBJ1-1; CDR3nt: TGTGCCAGCAGTTTATGGCAGCAGGGGAGTACTGAAGCTTTCTTT; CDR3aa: CASSLWQQGSTEAFF
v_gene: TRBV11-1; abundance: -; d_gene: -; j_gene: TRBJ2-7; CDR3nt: TGTGCCAGCAGCCCACGGTCCGGGGGGCACGAGCAGTACTTC; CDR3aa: CASSPRSGGHEQYF
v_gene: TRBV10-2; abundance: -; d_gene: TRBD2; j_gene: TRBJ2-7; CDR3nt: TGCGCCAGCAGTGAGGGGGGACTAGCGGGAGGTCTGGACGAGCAGTACTTC; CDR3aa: CASSEGGLAGGLDEQYF
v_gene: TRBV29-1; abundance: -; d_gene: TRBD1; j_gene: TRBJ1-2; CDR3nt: TGCAGCGTGGGACAGGGGGCTGAAGGCTACACCTTC; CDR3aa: CSVGQGAEGYTF
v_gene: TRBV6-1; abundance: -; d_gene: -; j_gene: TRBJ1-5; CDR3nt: TGTGCCAGCAGTGAATCGCACAGTTCAGTAAGTCAGCCCCAGCATTTT; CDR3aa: CASSESHSSVSQPQHF
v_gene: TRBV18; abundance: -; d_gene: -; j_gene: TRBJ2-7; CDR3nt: TGTGCCAGCTCACCCCCGACAGGCCTCGAGCAGTACTTC; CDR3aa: CASSPPTGLEQYF
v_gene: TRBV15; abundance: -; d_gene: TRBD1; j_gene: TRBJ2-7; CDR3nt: TGTGCCACCAGCAGGGGGACAGGGGGCACCTACGAGCAGTACTTC; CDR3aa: CATSRGTGGTYEQYF
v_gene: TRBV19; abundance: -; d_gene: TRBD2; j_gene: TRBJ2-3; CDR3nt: TGTGCCAGTAGCTCCGCGGGCGGGAGAGCAGATACGCAGTATTTT; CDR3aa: CASSSAGGRADTQYF
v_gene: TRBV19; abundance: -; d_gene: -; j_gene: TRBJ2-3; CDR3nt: TGTGCCAGTAGTGTTCGCGCGCCGAGAAACTCAGATACGCAGTATTTT; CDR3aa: CASSVRAPRNSDTQYF
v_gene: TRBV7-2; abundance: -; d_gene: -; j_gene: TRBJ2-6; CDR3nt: TGTGCCAGCAGCCCCCCCGGGTCTGGGGCCAACGTCCTGACTTTC; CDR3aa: CASSPPGSGANVLTF
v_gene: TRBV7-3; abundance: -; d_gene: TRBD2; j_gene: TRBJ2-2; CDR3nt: TGTGCCAGCAGCCATGTCAGCGGGAGGGGTCCCGGGGAGCTGTTTTTT; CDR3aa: CASSHVSGRGPGELFF
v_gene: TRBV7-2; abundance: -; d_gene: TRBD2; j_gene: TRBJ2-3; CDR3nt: TGTGCCAGCAGCCAGAGGGTCGCGGGAGGTACAGATACGCAGTATTTT; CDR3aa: CASSQRVAGGTDTQYF
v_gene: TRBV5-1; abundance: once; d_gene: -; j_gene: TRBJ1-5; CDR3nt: TGCGCCAGCAGCTTGGACGGTTATAGCAATCAGCCCCAGCATTTT; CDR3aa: CASSLDGYSNQPQHF
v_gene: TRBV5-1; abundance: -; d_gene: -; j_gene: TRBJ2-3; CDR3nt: TGCGCCAGCAGCTTCGAGAGAGGAGATACGCAGTATTTT; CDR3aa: CASSFERGDTQYF
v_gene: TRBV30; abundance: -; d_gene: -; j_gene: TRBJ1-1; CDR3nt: TGTGCCTGGAGTGTACATGGCACTGAAGCTTTCTTT; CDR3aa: CAWSVHGTEAFF
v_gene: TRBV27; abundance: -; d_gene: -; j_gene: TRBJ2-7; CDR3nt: TGTGCCAGCAGTTTACGGGGGAGGTCCTACGAGCAGTACTTC; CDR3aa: CASSLRGRSYEQYF
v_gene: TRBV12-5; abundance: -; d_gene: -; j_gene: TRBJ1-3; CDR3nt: TGTGCTAGTGCCCGGACAGTCTCTGGAAACACCATATATTTT; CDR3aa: CASARTVSGNTIYF
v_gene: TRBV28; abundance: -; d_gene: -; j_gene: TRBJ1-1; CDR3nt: TGTGCCAGCAGTTTCCCAGGCGTCATGAACACTGAAGCTTTCTTT; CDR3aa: CASSFPGVMNTEAFF
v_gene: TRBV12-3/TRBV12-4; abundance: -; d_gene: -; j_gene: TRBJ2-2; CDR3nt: TGTGCCAGCAGTTTTTCGTCCGCCGGGGAGCTGTTTTTT; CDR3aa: CASSFSSAGELFF
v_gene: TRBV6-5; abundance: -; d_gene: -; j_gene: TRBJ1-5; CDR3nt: TGTGCCAGCAGACAGGGTAGTCAGCCCCAGCATTTT; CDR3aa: CASRQGSQPQHF
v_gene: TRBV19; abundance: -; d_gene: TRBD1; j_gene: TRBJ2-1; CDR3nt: TGTGCCAGTAGTGTCCTACAGGGGGGAATCTCCTACAATGAGCAGTTCTTC; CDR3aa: CASSVLQGGISYNEQFF
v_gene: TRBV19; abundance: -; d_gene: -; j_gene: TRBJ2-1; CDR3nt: TGTGCCAGTAGTATGGTAGTCAATGAGCAGTTCTTC; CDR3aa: CASSMVVNEQFF
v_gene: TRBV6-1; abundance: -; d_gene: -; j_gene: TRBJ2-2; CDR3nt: TGTGCCAGCAGTGACAGGGGGAACACCGGGGAGCTGTTTTTT; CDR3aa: CASSDRGNTGELFF
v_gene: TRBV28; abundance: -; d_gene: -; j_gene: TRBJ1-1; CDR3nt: TGTGCCAGCAGTTTGATGGAGTTGAACACTGAAGCTTTCTTT; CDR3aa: CASSLMELNTEAFF
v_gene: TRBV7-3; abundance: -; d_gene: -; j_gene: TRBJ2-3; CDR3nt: TGTGCCAGCAGCTTAATCATAGGCACAGATACGCAGTATTTT; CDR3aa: CASSLIIGTDTQYF
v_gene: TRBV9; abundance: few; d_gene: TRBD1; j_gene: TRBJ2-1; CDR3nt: TGTGCCAGCAGCGTAAGGGGGCTGGGGAATGAGCAGTTCTTC; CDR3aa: CASSVRGLGNEQFF
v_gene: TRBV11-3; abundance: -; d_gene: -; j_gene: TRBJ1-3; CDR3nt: TGTGCCAGCAGCCCGGACATCCTAGGAAGCTCTGGAAACACCATATATTTT; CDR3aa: CASSPDILGSSGNTIYF
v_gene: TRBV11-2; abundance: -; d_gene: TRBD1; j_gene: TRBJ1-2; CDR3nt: TGTGCCAGCAGCGACAGGGCGAACTATGGCTACACCTTC; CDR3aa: CASSDRANYGYTF
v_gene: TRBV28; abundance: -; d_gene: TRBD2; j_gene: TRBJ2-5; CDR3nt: TGTGCCAGCAGTTTCGAACTAGCGGGGTACCAAATCCAAGAGACCCAGTACTTC; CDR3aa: CASSFELAGYQIQETQYF
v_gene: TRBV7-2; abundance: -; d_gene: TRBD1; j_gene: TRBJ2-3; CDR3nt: TGTGCCAGCAACTGGGACAGACTCACAGATACGCAGTATTTT; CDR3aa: CASNWDRLTDTQYF
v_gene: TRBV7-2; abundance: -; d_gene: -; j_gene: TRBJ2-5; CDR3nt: TGTGCCAGCAGCTCCCGACCGACATGGAAGGAGACCCAGTACTTC; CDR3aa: CASSSRPTWKETQYF
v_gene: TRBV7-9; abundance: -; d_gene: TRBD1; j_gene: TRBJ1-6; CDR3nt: TGTGCCAGCAGCTTCGCCGGGACAGGGAGCTATAATTCACCCCTCCACTTT; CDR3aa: CASSFAGTGSYNSPLHF
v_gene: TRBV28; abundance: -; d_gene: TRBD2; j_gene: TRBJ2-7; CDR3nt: TGTGCCAGCCGCTATAGCGGGGGCGGAGGCTACGAGCAGTACTTC; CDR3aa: CASRYSGGGGYEQYF